These 6 T cell receptor beta chains originate from one sample sequenced in a study of blood T cell repertoires in COVID-19 (dated by TCRdb to the early 2020s). Library preparation used the immunoSEQ multiplex PCR assay. Held by TCRdb, this immuneACCESS table contains in-frame sequences only and omits some clones. Under half of the omission traces to an unresolved V gene where checked; the cause of the rest is unknown. This sample lists under 110,000 clones; about 64% were detected once. The ten largest make up about 1% of the sample. Sequencing used peripheral blood. These TCRs come from a human donor with acute or convalescent COVID-19. The donor label of this sample is uncertain.

V and J are TRBV5-1 and TRBJ2-2; the match to TRBD2 covers 8 bases. CDR3 size: 18 residues. Losses at the gene ends were 0 bases for V and 5 bases for J; bases not matched to a gene: 12. CDR1 is SGHRS and CDR2 is YFSETQ in the germline V gene. The CDR3 region is CASSLGGFPGLVTGELFF. CDR3 bases: TGCGCCAGCAGCTTGGGGGGCTTCCCGGGACTAGTAACCGGGGAGCTGTTTTTT.

This clone was observed a few times. The rearrangement uses TRBV6-5 and TRBJ1-1; D might be TRBD1 (6 bases). V shed 2 bases and J shed 1 base, with 11 bases lying between them. The germline V gene has CDR1 MNHEY and CDR2 SVGAGI. This CDR3 has 15 amino acids. Here the CDR3 reads CASSYIRGGNTEAFF. In DNA, the CDR3 is TGTGCCAGCAGTTACATCAGGGGCGGGAACACTGAAGCTTTCTTT.

The V gene is TRBV6-5, the J gene TRBJ1-2; 7 nucleotides align to TRBD1. The CDR3 runs to 13 residues. CDR1 is MNHEY, CDR2 SVGAGI, per germline. V dropped 0 bases and J dropped 6; count of bases not matched to a gene: 1. Here the CDR3 reads CASSYSRGNGYTF. The CDR3 nucleotides read TGTGCCAGCAGTTACTCCAGGGGGAATGGCTACACCTTC.

This chain connects TRBV15 to TRBJ1-2; maybe TRBD1 (6 bases). Germline V gives CDR1 LNHNV, CDR2 YYDKDF (reference sequence). CDR3 length: 14 residues. The V end lost 0 bases, the J end lost 4 bases, and 9 bases lay between the germline ends. The CDR3 nucleotides read TGTGCCACCAGCAGAGACCTAGGGGGCTATGGCTACACCTTC. Residues: CATSRDLGGYGYTF.

This chain links TRBV5-1 with TRBJ2-3, with a possible D match to TRBD2 (5 bases). This CDR3 contains 13 residues. Germline CDR1 is SGHRS and CDR2 is YFSETQ. V gave up 4 bases and J gave up 0 bases, with 6 bases separating them. CDR3 amino acids: CASSPGSTDTQYF. The CDR3 DNA reads TGCGCCAGCAGCCCGGGAAGCACAGATACGCAGTATTTT.

This clone is a singleton in its sample. The chain combines TRBV11-2 with TRBJ1-1; D gene unclear. The V gene's germline CDR1 is SGHAT and CDR2 FQNNGV. The CDR3 runs 12 residues. V was pared by 5 bases and J by 10 bases, with 14 bases between. The CDR3 DNA sequence: TGTGCCAGCAGCCTATCCCCCCCGGTAGCTTTCTTT. Encoded protein: CASSLSPPVAFF. The full variable domain, rest sourced from reference TRBV11-2 and TRBJ1-1, is EAGVAQSPRYKIIEKRQSVAFWCNPISGHATLYWYQQILGQGPKLLIQFQNNGVVDDSQLPKDRFSAERLKGVDSTLKIQPAKLEDSAVYLCASSLSPPVAFFGQGTRLTVV.